Given below is one TCR beta chain in context. What it recognizes is unknown. This CDR3 spans 12 amino acids. CDR1 is SGHTS, CDR2 YDEGEE, per germline. V shed 4 bases, J shed 6 bases, and the junction held 3 bases outside the gene matches. The sample's time point: pre-treatment sample, taken before nivolumab and TIL therapy. Most excised metastases sampled were pleural nodules or supraclavicular lymph nodes. The source of the sample is a study of TIL therapy for anti-PD-1-resistant metastatic lung cancer. The overall study: Median tumor PD-L1 proportion score was approximately 6.3%. Most patients had lung adenocarcinoma. Study-wide findings and caveats: Patients were highly selected, enriched for treatment-naive, never-smoker and oncogene-addicted cases.

This was the immunoSEQ v3 assay. Sequencing depth was 1.9 million or so read pairs for survey level, roughly 4.5-6.5 million for deep. Clones were read by immunoSEQ multiplex PCR, and TCRdb kept only the in-frame ones, dropping some. The sample holds about 6,400 clones, around three fifths seen once. The gene calls are TRBV5-8 and TRBJ2-7, with 8 bases aligning to TRBD1. This sequence originates from a person between 30 and 79 years old with non-small cell lung cancer. The source material was tumor tissue, sampled at baseline. In DNA form, the CDR3 reads TGTGCCAGCAGCCCTGACAGGGGCGAGCAGTACTTC. Amino acids: CASSPDRGEQYF.